This T cell receptor (beta chain) comes out of a study of CD8 T cells in ankylosing spondylitis. TCRdb ran MiXCR on the 5' RACE reads and lists one entry per CDR3 protein. The data hold roughly 670,000 distinct CDR3 sequences, with under 20% observed a single time. Study-wide findings and caveats: It was reported that disease-linked clones were significantly enriched in matched ankylosing spondylitis synovial fluid. A motif in TCR beta, a set of roughly 8 highly homologous variants, appeared characteristic of ankylosing spondylitis blood.

Concerning this clonotype itself: Its target is not known.

V shed 1 base and J 4 bases; nucleotides not matched to a gene: 5. This CDR3 has 15 residues. In germline, CDR1 is SGHAT, CDR2 FQNNGV. Input material: blood, either unsorted or a sorted T cell fraction (not recorded which). This TCR derives from a male donor with ankylosing spondylitis. V and J are TRBV11-2 and TRBJ2-5; TRBD2 matches 8 bases. The CDR3 sequence is CASSLGLARGETQYF. CDR3 DNA sequence: TGTGCCAGCAGCTTAGGACTAGCGAGGGGAGAGACCCAGTACTTC.